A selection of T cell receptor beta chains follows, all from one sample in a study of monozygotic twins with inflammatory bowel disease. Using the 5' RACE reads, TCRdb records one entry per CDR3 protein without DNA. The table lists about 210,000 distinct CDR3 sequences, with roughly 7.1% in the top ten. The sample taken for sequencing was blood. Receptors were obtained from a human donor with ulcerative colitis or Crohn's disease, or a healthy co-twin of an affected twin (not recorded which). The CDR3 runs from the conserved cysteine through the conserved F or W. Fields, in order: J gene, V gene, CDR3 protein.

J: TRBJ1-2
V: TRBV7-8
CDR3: CASSPGNPYGYTF

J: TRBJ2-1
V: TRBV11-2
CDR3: CASSFWTSGGATYNEQFF

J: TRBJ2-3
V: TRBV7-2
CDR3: CASSFDRGLWTDTQYF

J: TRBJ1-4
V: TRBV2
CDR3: CASSIIPGGKLFF

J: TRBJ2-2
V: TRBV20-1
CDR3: CSASRGSGPSGTGELFF

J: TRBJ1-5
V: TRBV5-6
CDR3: CASSFRGPMQPQHF

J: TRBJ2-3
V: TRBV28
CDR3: CAIKGTDTQYF

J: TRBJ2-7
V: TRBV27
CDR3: CASKLERTMAEQYF

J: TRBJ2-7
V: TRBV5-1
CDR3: CASSLSLPGTSGYEQYF

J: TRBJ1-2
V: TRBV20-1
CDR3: CSARDGKDYGYTF

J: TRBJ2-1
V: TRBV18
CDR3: CASSGLQGYNEQFF

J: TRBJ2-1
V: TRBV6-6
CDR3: CASSFGLASQFF

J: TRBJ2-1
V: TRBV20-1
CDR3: CSATRGGGFNEQFF

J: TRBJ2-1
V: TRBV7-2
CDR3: CASRPSGNEQFF

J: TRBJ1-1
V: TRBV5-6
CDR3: CASSPITNSEAFF

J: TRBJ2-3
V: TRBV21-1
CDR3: CASSKAALGSDTQYF

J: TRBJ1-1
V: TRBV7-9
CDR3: CASSLLDGNTEAFF

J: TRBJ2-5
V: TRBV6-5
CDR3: CASRRGQETQYF

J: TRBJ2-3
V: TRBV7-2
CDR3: CASSFAALTDTQYF

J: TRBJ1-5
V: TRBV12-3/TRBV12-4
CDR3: CASSLGSVQPQHF

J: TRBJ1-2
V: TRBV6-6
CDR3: CASGTTRVYYGYTF

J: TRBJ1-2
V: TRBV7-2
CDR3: CASSLGGAVEGYTF

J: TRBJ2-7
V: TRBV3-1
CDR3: CASSQVLAGTYEQYF

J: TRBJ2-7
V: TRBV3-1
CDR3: CASSQVLAGYEQYF

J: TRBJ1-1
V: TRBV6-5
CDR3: CASSFGQARDEAFF

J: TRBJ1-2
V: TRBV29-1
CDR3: CSVEDFEGASSYGYTF

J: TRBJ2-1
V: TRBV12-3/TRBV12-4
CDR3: CASSLGSNEQFF

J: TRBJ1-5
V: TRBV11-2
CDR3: CASSFSSADNQPQHF

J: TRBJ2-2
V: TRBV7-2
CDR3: CTSSSRQGATGELFF

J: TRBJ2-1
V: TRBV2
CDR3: CASSENREPYNEQFF

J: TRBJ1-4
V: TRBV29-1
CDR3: CSVRDGYEKLFF

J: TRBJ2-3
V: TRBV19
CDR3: CASSTRTRTDTQYF

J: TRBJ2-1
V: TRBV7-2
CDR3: CASKSQGGYNEQFF

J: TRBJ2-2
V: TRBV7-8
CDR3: CASLGTANTGELFF

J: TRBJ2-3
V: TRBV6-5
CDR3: CASSSTTGTFLDTQYF

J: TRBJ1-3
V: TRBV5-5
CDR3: CASSFQGLSGNTIYF

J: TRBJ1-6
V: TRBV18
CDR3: CASSPPGLSQGSPLHF

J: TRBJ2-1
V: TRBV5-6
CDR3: CASSRRSGRSYNEQFF

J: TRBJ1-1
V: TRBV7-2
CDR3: CASSWGGGLAEAFF

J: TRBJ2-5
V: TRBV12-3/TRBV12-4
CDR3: CASSGEETQYF

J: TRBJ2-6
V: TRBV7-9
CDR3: CASSPRTGQNGANVLTF

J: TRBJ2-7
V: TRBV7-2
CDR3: CASSLATGLSYEQYF

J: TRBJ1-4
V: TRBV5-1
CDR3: CASSSIGSSNEKLFF

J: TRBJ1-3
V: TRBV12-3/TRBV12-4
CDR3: CASSGDGTGNTIYF

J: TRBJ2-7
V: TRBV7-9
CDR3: CASSLVTQAYEQYF

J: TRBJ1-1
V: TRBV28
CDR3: CASDLGGNTEAFF

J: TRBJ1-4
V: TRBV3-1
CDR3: CAGSQDKGFKKLFF

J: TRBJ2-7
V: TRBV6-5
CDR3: CASRRSGAYEQYF

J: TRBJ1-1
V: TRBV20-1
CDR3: CSANRGREAFF

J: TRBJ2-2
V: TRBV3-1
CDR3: CASSQVHSNTGELFF

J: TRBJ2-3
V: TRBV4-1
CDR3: CASSHATAGTGASTDTQYF

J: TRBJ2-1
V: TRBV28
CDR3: CASSPRTTGEQFF

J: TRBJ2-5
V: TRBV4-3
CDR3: CASSLPQRQTRETQYF